This is a list of T cell receptor beta chains from one sample in a study of control samples from healthy donors and cancer patients. Only in-frame clones appear in the TCRdb table, and some are missing; sequencing was by immunoSEQ multiplex PCR. The sample holds about 100,000 clones, approximately 86% seen once. Sequenced material: blood. The origin of the receptors is a man aged 25-45 years in good health. CDR3s include the opening cysteine and the closing phenylalanine or tryptophan. The D gene is left open where the match is weak. Not all rows give a size; the values are once, few, many and, for expanded clones, a class.

length,D,J,size,V,CDR3,DNA
15,TRBD2,TRBJ2-7,.,TRBV3-1/TRBV3-2,CASSPGLAGLYEQYF,TGTGCCAGCAGCCCGGGACTAGCAGGATTATACGAGCAGTACTTC
14,.,TRBJ1-2,.,TRBV25-1,CASSEGVFNYGYTF,TGTGCCAGCAGTGAAGGGGTTTTCAACTATGGCTACACCTTC
14,TRBD1,TRBJ1-3,.,TRBV27,CASSSGTVGNTIYF,TGTGCCAGCAGTTCCGGGACAGTGGGAAACACCATATATTTT
15,.,TRBJ2-7,.,TRBV7-8,CASTGGTGGDYEQYF,TGTGCCAGCACAGGGGGTACAGGGGGGGATTACGAGCAGTACTTC
15,.,TRBJ2-1,.,TRBV7-3,CASSLAKTGYNEQFF,TGTGCCAGCAGCTTAGCTAAAACAGGTTACAATGAGCAGTTCTTC
14,.,TRBJ2-1,.,TRBV10-2,CASGWGASYNEQFF,TGCGCCAGCGGTTGGGGGGCCTCCTACAATGAGCAGTTCTTC
13,.,TRBJ2-7,many,TRBV27,CASSLGTTYEQYF,TGTGCCAGCAGTCTCGGTACCACCTACGAGCAGTACTTC
14,.,TRBJ2-1,.,TRBV2,CASSEWVDYNEQFF,TGTGCCAGCAGTGAATGGGTGGACTACAATGAGCAGTTCTTC
14,TRBD2,TRBJ2-3,.,TRBV10-3,CAIRTSGGADTQYF,TGTGCCATCAGAACTAGCGGGGGGGCAGATACGCAGTATTTT
16,TRBD2,TRBJ2-3,.,TRBV5-6,CASSWGSGASTDTQYF,TGTGCCAGCAGCTGGGGTAGCGGGGCTAGCACAGATACGCAGTATTTT
15,.,TRBJ2-7,.,TRBV27,CASRDGGRQIYEQYF,TGTGCCAGCAGGGACGGGGGCCGGCAAATTTACGAGCAGTACTTC
17,TRBD1,TRBJ1-1,.,TRBV10-3,CAISEAPGQGKNTEAFF,TGTGCCATCAGTGAGGCCCCAGGACAGGGTAAGAACACTGAAGCTTTCTTT
15,.,TRBJ2-3,.,TRBV19,CASSRLGARTDTQYF,TGTGCCAGTAGTAGGTTAGGGGCACGCACAGATACGCAGTATTTT
16,.,TRBJ1-3,once,TRBV19,CASSIRPQSSGNTIYF,TGTGCCAGTAGTATACGCCCGCAAAGCTCTGGAAACACCATATATTTT
15,.,TRBJ2-2,.,TRBV2,CASIDLKGGTGELFF,TGTGCCAGCATAGATTTGAAGGGGGGCACCGGGGAGCTGTTTTTT
12,.,TRBJ2-7,.,TRBV19,CASSPGAGEQYF,TGTGCCAGTAGTCCGGGGGCAGGGGAGCAGTACTTC
14,.,TRBJ2-1,.,TRBV14,CASSQLEGLGEQFF,TGTGCCAGCAGCCAACTTGAGGGATTGGGAGAGCAGTTCTTC
16,.,TRBJ1-1,.,TRBV5-1,CASSLARSLGVTEAFF,TGCGCCAGCAGCTTGGCCCGAAGCCTAGGTGTTACTGAAGCTTTCTTT
14,.,TRBJ2-7,.,TRBV5-1,CASSSDIYSYEQYF,TGCGCCAGCAGCTCGGACATTTATTCCTACGAGCAGTACTTC
11,.,TRBJ1-2,.,TRBV6-5,CASSYSETETF,TGTGCCAGCAGTTACTCCGAAACGGAAACCTTC
16,.,TRBJ1-6,.,TRBV5-6,CASSLRAFDYNSPLHF,TGTGCCAGCAGCTTGCGGGCGTTTGACTATAATTCACCCCTCCACTTT
12,.,TRBJ1-1,.,TRBV10-3,CAISPTGTEAFF,TGTGCCATCAGCCCGACCGGGACTGAAGCTTTCTTT
14,.,TRBJ1-6,once,TRBV7-3,CASSLGGNHSPLHF,TGTGCCAGCAGCTTAGGGGGTAATCATTCACCCCTCCACTTT
12,.,TRBJ1-6,.,TRBV3-1/TRBV3-2,CASSRQTEPLHF,TGTGCCAGCAGCCGACAGACAGAACCCCTCCACTTT
13,.,TRBJ2-7,.,TRBV6-2/TRBV6-3,CASSETVPYEQYF,TGTGCCAGCAGCGAGACAGTACCCTACGAGCAGTACTTC
14,TRBD2,TRBJ2-7,once,TRBV2,CASSGLAGSYEQYF,TGTGCCAGCAGTGGTCTAGCGGGCTCCTACGAGCAGTACTTC
16,.,TRBJ2-3,.,TRBV5-1,CASSLATAHQADTQYF,TGCGCCAGCAGCTTGGCGACAGCTCACCAGGCAGATACGCAGTATTTT
14,.,TRBJ1-4,medium-sized,TRBV2,CASTGGATNEKLFF,TGTGCCAGCACGGGCGGGGCAACTAATGAAAAACTGTTTTTT
12,.,TRBJ1-2,.,TRBV5-1,CASSDSYYGYTF,TGCGCCAGCAGCGACAGCTACTATGGCTACACCTTC
13,.,TRBJ2-7,.,TRBV4-1,CASSTRDDYEQYF,TGCGCCAGCAGCACCCGAGACGACTACGAGCAGTACTTC
13,.,TRBJ2-7,.,TRBV24-1,CATSDTYRDEQYF,TGTGCCACCAGTGATACGTACAGGGACGAGCAGTACTTC
14,.,TRBJ2-7,.,TRBV6-5,CASWTARYPYEQYF,TGTGCCAGCTGGACAGCCAGATACCCCTACGAGCAGTACTTC
14,.,TRBJ1-6,.,TRBV27,CASSLEKLNSPLHF,TGTGCCAGCAGTTTAGAGAAGCTTAATTCACCCCTCCACTTT
12,.,TRBJ2-7,.,TRBV7-9,CASRGPSYEQYF,TGTGCCAGCAGGGGACCTTCTTACGAGCAGTACTTC
19,.,TRBJ1-3,.,TRBV4-1,CASSDPHKGSYTSGNTIYF,TGCGCCAGCAGCGACCCCCATAAGGGAAGCTACACTTCTGGAAACACCATATATTTT
13,.,TRBJ1-1,.,TRBV11-2,CASSQDSNTEAFF,TGTGCCAGCAGCCAGGACTCGAACACTGAAGCTTTCTTT
15,.,TRBJ2-3,.,TRBV5-4,CASSLNRPGADTQYF,TGTGCCAGCAGCTTGAACAGGCCAGGGGCAGATACGCAGTATTTT
14,TRBD1,TRBJ2-7,.,TRBV7-9,CASSWTTGTGEQYF,TGTGCCAGCAGCTGGACGACTGGGACAGGCGAGCAGTACTTC
14,.,TRBJ2-1,.,TRBV7-7,CASSLGGAGHEQFF,TGTGCCAGCAGCTTAGGAGGGGCAGGTCATGAGCAGTTCTTC
14,TRBD2,TRBJ2-7,.,TRBV6-6,CASNIAGAAYEQYF,TGTGCCAGCAACATAGCGGGGGCCGCCTACGAGCAGTACTTC
16,TRBD2,TRBJ2-3,.,TRBV5-1,CASSHSGGARTDTQYF,TGCGCCAGCAGCCATAGCGGGGGGGCACGGACAGATACGCAGTATTTT
17,TRBD2,TRBJ2-1,.,TRBV2,CASSEARRTSGHNEQFF,TGTGCCAGCAGTGAAGCGCGACGGACTAGCGGGCACAATGAGCAGTTCTTC
16,.,TRBJ1-1,.,TRBV18,CASSPYGGSGNTEAFF,TGTGCCAGCTCACCATATGGGGGTTCGGGGAACACTGAAGCTTTCTTT
13,.,TRBJ1-6,once,TRBV15,CATSRDTNSPLHF,TGTGCCACCAGCAGGGACACGAATTCACCCCTCCACTTT
15,.,TRBJ2-1,.,TRBV12-5,CASGLVQGFYNEQFF,TGTGCTAGTGGTTTAGTACAGGGCTTCTACAATGAGCAGTTCTTC